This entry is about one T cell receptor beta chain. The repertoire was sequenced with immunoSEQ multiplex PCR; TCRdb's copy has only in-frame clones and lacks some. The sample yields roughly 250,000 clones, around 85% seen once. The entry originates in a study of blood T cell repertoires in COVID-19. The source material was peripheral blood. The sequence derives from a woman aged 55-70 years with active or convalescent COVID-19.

CDR3 loop: CASSQDPAGPAFF. The CDR3 DNA is TGTGCCAGCAGCCAGGATCCTGCGGGCCCAGCTTTCTTT. The J gene is TRBJ1-1, the V gene TRBV3-1 (or the pseudogene TRBV3-2); D gene ambiguous. The length of the CDR3 is 13 residues. Germline lookup yields CDR1 LGHDT and CDR2 YNNKEL (reference sequence). Trimming stripped 3 bases from V and 10 bases from J, with 15 bases between.